The rows below give T cell receptor beta chains drawn from one sample of a study of cytomegalovirus exposure and HLA in healthy donors. Profiled with immunoSEQ multiplex PCR; TCRdb holds only in-frame clones, not every one. The sample records some 150,000 clones, approximately 75% being singletons. The sample was PBMCs. These receptors were collected from a man over 45 in good health and CMV-seropositive. The CDR3 runs from the conserved cysteine through the conserved F or W. Each record gives: J gene, V gene, CDR3 protein.

j_gene: TRBJ2-3
v_gene: TRBV7-2
CDR3aa: CASSPSLATDTQYF

j_gene: TRBJ1-2
v_gene: TRBV11-2
CDR3aa: CASSFLGGNYGYTF

j_gene: TRBJ1-2
v_gene: TRBV5-1
CDR3aa: CASRPGLTDGYTF

j_gene: TRBJ2-7
v_gene: TRBV14
CDR3aa: CASRKTGGFGDLSEQYF

j_gene: TRBJ1-5
v_gene: TRBV5-1
CDR3aa: CASSLAGIDQPQHF

j_gene: TRBJ1-6
v_gene: TRBV27
CDR3aa: CASSLTTGTNSPLHF

j_gene: TRBJ1-6
v_gene: TRBV19
CDR3aa: CASSAGQGSSYNSPLHF

j_gene: TRBJ1-2
v_gene: TRBV6-5
CDR3aa: CASSRPPGGQYGYTF

j_gene: TRBJ1-3
v_gene: TRBV5-1
CDR3aa: CASSRGPGDLGNTIYF

j_gene: TRBJ2-4
v_gene: TRBV10-1
CDR3aa: CASSESGSEGVIQYF

j_gene: TRBJ2-3
v_gene: TRBV10-1
CDR3aa: CASSESGLTDTQYF

j_gene: TRBJ1-2
v_gene: TRBV6-6
CDR3aa: CASSYFGQHNYGYTF

j_gene: TRBJ1-2
v_gene: TRBV5-1
CDR3aa: CASSSTGQGLGGTF

j_gene: TRBJ2-3
v_gene: TRBV28
CDR3aa: CASTSHSSGDRDTQYF

j_gene: TRBJ2-5
v_gene: TRBV5-4
CDR3aa: CASSQRTSTRQETQYF

j_gene: TRBJ2-1
v_gene: TRBV6-5
CDR3aa: CASSYSGTSGDEQFF

j_gene: TRBJ2-2
v_gene: TRBV19
CDR3aa: CASSAQMNTGELFF

j_gene: TRBJ1-5
v_gene: TRBV6-1
CDR3aa: CASAQAGLKGQPQHF

j_gene: TRBJ1-2
v_gene: TRBV5-6
CDR3aa: CASSLSLGQDYGYTF

j_gene: TRBJ2-1
v_gene: TRBV10-3
CDR3aa: CALSSGSSYNEQFF

j_gene: TRBJ2-1
v_gene: TRBV20-1
CDR3aa: CSAPRGNEQFF

j_gene: TRBJ2-3
v_gene: TRBV5-6
CDR3aa: CASSADRDTDTQYF

j_gene: TRBJ1-2
v_gene: TRBV6-1
CDR3aa: CASSEARTGALRGYTF

j_gene: TRBJ1-4
v_gene: TRBV4-3
CDR3aa: CASSPSGQGKVCEKLFF